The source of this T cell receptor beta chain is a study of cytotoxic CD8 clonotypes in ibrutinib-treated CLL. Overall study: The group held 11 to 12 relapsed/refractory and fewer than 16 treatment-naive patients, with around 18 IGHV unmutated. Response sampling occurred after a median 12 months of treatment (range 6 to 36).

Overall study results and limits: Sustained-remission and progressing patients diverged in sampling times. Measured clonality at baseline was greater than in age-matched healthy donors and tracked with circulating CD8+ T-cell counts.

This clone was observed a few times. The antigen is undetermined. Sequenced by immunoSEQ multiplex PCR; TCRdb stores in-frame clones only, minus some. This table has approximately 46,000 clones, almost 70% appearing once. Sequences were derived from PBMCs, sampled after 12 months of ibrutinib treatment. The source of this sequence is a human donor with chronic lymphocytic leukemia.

In nucleotides, the CDR3 is TGTGCCGCTGCTGAGGGAGACCTTGAAGCTTTCTTT. It specifies CAAAEGDLEAFF. The V gene is TRBV28, the J gene TRBJ1-1; no clear D. Germline-derived CDR1 and CDR2 are MDHEN and SYDVKM. The CDR3 has 12 amino acids. Trimming removed 11 bases at V and 7 bases at J, with 17 bases between.